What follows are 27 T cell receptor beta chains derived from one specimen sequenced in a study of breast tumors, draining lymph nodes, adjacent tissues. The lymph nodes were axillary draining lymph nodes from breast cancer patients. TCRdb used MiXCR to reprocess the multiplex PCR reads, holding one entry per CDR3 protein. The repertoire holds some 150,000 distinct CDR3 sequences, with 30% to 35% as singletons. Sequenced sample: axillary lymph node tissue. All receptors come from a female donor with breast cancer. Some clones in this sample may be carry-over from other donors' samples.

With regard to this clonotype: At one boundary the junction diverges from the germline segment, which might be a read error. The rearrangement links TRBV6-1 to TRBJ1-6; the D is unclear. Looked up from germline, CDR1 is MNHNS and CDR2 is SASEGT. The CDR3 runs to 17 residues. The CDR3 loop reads CASGEERDWVVDSPLHF. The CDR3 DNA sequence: TGTGCCAGCGGTGAAGAGAGGGATTGGGTTGTTGACTCACCCCTCCACTTT.

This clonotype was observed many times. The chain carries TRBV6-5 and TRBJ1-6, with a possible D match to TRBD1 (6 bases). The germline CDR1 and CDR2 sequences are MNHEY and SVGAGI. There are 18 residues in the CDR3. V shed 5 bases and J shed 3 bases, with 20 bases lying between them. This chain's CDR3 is CASSRDWDNGFYNSPLHF. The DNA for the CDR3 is TGTGCCAGCAGTAGGGATTGGGACAACGGTTTCTATAATTCACCCCTCCACTTT.

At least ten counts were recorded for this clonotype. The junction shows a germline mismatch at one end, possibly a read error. CDR3 nucleotide sequence: TGCAGTGCTGGACAGGGGGGCGGGGAGCTGTCTTTT. It is translated as CSAGQGGGELSF. J is TRBJ2-2 and V is TRBV20-1, with 10 bases fitting TRBD1. The CDR3 extends over 12 amino acids. Germline values: CDR1 DFQATT, CDR2 SNEGSKA (reference sequence).

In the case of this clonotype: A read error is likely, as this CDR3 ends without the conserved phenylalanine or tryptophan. The CDR3, as DNA: TGTGCCAGCTTACTGGGCTGCGAGCAGTACATC. This sequence encodes CASLLGCEQYI. The V gene is TRBV5-8, the J gene TRBJ2-7, with unresolved D. This CDR3 is built from 11 residues. V was trimmed by 7 bases and J by 6 bases, leaving 11 bases between them. Germline CDR1 SGHTS, CDR2 YDEGEE.

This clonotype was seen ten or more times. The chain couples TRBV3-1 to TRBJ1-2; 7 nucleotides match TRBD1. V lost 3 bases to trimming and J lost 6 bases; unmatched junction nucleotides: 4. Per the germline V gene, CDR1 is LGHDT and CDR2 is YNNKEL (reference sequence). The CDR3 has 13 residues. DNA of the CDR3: TGTGCCAGCAGCCATAGACAGGGCGATGGCTACACCTTC. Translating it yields CASSHRQGDGYTF.

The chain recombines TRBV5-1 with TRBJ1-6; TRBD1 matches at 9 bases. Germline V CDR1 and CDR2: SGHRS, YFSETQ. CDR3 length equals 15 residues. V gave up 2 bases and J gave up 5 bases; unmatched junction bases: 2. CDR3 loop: CASSFTGGDNSPLHF. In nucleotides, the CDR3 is TGCGCCAGCAGCTTTACAGGGGGCGATAATTCACCCCTCCACTTT.

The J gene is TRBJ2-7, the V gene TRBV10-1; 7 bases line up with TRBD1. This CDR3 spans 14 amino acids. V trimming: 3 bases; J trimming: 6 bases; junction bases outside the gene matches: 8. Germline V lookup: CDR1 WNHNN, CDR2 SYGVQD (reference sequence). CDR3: CASSERTGPCEQYV. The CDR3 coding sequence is TGCGCCAGCAGTGAACGGACAGGACCCTGCGAGCAGTACGTC.

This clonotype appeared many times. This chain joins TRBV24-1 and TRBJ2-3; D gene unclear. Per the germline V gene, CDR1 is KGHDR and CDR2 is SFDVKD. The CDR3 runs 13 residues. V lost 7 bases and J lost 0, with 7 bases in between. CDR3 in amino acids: CATSLDSTDTQYF. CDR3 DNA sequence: TGTGCCACCAGCCTCGACAGCACAGATACGCAGTATTTT.

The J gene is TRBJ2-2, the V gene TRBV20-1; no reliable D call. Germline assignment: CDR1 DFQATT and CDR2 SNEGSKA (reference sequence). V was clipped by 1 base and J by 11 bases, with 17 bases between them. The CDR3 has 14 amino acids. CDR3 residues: CSARVSRSSYELFF. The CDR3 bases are TGCAGTGCTAGAGTTTCCAGGTCCTCCTACGAGCTGTTTTTT.

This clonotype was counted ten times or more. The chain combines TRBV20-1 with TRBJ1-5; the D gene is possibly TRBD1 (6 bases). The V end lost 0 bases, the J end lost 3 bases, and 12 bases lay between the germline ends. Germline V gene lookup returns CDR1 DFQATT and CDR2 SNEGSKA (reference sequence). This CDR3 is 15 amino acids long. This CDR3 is CSARDPGQVNQPQHF. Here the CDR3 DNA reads TGCAGTGCTAGAGATCCGGGACAAGTCAATCAGCCCCAGCATTTT.

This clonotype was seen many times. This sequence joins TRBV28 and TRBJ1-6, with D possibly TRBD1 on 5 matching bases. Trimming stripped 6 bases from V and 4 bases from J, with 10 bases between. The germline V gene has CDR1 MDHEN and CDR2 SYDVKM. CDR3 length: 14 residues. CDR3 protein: CASSMGLYNSPLHF. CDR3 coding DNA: TGTGCCAGCAGCATGGGACTGTATAATTCACCCCTCCACTTT.

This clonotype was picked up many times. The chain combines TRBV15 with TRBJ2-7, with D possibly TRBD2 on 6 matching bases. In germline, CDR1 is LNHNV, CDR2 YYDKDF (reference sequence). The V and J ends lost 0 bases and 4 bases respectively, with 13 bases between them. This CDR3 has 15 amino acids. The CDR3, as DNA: TGTGCCACCAGCAGAGATTTAGGGACTTCTTACGAGCAGTACTTC. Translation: CATSRDLGTSYEQYF.

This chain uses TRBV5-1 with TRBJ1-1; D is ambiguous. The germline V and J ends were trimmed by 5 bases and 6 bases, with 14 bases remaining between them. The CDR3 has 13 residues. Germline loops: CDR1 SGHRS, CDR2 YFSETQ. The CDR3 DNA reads TGCGCCAGCAGTAGAGTCGTTAAATCTGAAGCTTTCTTT. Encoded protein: CASSRVVKSEAFF.

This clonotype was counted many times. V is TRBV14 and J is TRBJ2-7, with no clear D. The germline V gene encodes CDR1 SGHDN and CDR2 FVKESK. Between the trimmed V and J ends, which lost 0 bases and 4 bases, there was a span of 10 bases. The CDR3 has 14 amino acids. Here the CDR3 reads CASSQDTVRYEQYF. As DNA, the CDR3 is TGTGCCAGCAGCCAAGATACGGTTCGATACGAGCAGTACTTC.

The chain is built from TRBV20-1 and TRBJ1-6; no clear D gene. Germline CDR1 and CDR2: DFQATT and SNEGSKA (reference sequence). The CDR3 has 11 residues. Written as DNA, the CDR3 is TGCATCGGCGGGTCCAATTCACCCCTCCACTTT. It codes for CIGGSNSPLHF.

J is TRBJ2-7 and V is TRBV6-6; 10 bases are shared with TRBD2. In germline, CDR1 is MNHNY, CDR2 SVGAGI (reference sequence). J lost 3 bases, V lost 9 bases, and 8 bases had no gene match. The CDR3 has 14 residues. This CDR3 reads CASRPSGSIYEQYF. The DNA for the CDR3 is TGTGCCAGTCGGCCTAGCGGGAGTATCTACGAGCAGTACTTC.

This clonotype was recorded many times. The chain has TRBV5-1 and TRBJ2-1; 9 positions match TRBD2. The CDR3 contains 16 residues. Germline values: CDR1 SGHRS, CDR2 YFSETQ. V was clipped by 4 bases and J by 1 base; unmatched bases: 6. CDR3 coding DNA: TGCGCCAGCAGCGGGGGGACTAGCCCTTCCTACAATGAGCAGTTCTTC. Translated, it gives CASSGGTSPSYNEQFF.

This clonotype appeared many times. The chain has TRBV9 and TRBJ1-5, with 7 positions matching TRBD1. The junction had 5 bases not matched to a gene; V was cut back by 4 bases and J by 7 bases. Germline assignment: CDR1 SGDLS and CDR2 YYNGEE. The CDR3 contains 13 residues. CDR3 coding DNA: TGTGCCAGCAGCTTTACAGGGGTCCAGCCCCAGCATTTT. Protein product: CASSFTGVQPQHF.

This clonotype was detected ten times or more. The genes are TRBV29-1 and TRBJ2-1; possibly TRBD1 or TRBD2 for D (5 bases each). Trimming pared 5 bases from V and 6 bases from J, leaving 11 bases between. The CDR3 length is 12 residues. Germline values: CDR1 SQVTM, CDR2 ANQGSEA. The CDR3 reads CSVWGRGNEQFF. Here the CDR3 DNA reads TGCAGCGTTTGGGGACGTGGCAATGAGCAGTTCTTC.

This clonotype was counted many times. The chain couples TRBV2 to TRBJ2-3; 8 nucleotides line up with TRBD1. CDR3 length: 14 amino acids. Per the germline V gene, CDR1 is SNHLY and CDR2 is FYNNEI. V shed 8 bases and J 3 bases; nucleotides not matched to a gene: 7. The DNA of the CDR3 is TGTGCCAGCGGCAGGGGGCTCGGGACAGATACGCAGTATTTT. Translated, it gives CASGRGLGTDTQYF.

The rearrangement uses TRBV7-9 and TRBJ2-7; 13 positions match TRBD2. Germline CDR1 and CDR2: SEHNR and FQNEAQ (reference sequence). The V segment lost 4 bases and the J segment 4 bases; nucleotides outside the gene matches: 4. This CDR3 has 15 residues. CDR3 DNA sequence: TGTGCCAGCAGCTCGGGGACTAGCGGGACGTACGAGCAGTACTTC. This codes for CASSSGTSGTYEQYF.

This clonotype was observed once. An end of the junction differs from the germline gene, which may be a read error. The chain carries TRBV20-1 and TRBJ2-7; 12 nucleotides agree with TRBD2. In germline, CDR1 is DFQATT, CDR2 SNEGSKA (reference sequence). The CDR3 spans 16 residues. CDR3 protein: CSSRGRLAGARYEQYF. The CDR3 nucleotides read TGCAGTTCTAGAGGCCGACTAGCGGGGGCCCGCTACGAGCAGTACTTC.

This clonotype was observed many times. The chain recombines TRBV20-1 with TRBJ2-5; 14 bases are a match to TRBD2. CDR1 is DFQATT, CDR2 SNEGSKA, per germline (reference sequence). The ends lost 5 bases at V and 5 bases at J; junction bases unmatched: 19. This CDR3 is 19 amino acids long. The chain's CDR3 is CSAFISGTSGGANVETQYF. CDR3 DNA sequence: TGCAGTGCTTTTATTTCCGGGACTAGCGGGGGTGCGAATGTGGAGACCCAGTACTTC.

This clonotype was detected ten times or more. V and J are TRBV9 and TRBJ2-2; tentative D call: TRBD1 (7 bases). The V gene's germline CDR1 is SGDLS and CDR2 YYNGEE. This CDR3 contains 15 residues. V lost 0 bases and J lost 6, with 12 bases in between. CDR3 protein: CASSVGQGGSGELFF. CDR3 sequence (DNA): TGTGCCAGCAGCGTAGGTCAGGGGGGTTCCGGGGAGCTGTTTTTT.

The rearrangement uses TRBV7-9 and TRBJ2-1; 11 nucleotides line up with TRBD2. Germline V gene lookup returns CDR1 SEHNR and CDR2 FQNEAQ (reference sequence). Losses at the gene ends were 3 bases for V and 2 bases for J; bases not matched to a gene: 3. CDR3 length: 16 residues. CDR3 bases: TGTGCCAGCAGCTTGCAGGGACTAGCGGCCTACAATGAGCAGTTCTTC. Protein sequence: CASSLQGLAAYNEQFF.

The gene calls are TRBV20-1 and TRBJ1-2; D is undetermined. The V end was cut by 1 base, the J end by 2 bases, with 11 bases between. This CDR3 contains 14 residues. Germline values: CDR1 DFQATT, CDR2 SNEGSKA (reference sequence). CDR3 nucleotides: TGCAGTGCTAGAGGGGAGCGGGCAAACTATGGCTACACCTTC. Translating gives CSARGERANYGYTF.

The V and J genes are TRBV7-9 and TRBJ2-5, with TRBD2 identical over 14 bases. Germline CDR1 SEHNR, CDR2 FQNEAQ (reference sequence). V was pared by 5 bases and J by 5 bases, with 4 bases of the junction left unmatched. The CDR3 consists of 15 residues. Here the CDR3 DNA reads TGTGCCAGCAGCCGACTAGCGGGGGGGCCCGAGACCCAGTACTTC. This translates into CASSRLAGGPETQYF.